The 24 T cell receptor beta chains presented below share a single source sample, sequenced in a study of blood T cell repertoires in COVID-19. The protocol was immunoSEQ multiplex PCR, while the TCRdb copy is restricted to in-frame clones and leaves out a portion. The sample includes some 250,000 clones, around 86% of them seen just once. Sequencing was performed on peripheral blood. The receptors derive from a woman in her twenties or thirties who had recovered from COVID-19.

The V call is TRBV9, the J call TRBJ1-1; 7 positions agree with TRBD1. CDR3 length: 16 residues. The trim removed 0 bases at V and 3 bases at J, leaving 8 bases unmatched. In germline, CDR1 is SGDLS, CDR2 YYNGEE. The CDR3 coding sequence is TGTGCCAGCAGCGTAGGTCTTGGACAGGCGGACACTGAAGCTTTCTTT. This encodes CASSVGLGQADTEAFF. Full variable domain (outside the CDR3, taken from reference TRBV9 and TRBJ1-1): DSGVTQTPKHLITATGQRVTLRCSPRSGDLSVYWYQQSLDQGLQFLIQYYNGEERAKGNILERFSAQQFPDLHSELNLSSLELGDSALYFCASSVGLGQADTEAFFGQGTRLTVV.

The gene calls are TRBV7-9 and TRBJ2-5; D call uncertain. The CDR3 consists of 11 residues. V gave up 8 bases and J gave up 13 bases, with 17 bases separating them. Germline CDR1 reads SEHNR; CDR2 reads FQNEAQ (reference sequence). The CDR3 here is CASEANELMYF. The CDR3 nucleotides are TGTGCCAGCGAAGCGAACGAACTCATGTACTTC.

This chain joins TRBV11-2 and TRBJ1-1; a possible D gene is TRBD1 (6 bases). Germline values: CDR1 SGHAT, CDR2 FQNNGV. The CDR3 runs to 14 residues. Trimming left V 6 bases short and J 5 bases short, with 16 bases between. The CDR3 reads CASRQGEMRTEAFF. DNA for the CDR3: TGTGCCAGCAGACAGGGTGAAATGAGAACTGAAGCTTTCTTT. The whole variable domain, remainder taken from reference TRBV11-2 and TRBJ1-1, is EAGVAQSPRYKIIEKRQSVAFWCNPISGHATLYWYQQILGQGPKLLIQFQNNGVVDDSQLPKDRFSAERLKGVDSTLKIQPAKLEDSAVYLCASRQGEMRTEAFFGQGTRLTVV.

This rearrangement joins TRBV28 to TRBJ2-5, with TRBD2 matching over 7 bases. The V and J ends lost 3 bases and 1 base, in that order; junction bases with no gene match: 8. The V gene's germline CDR1 is MDHEN and CDR2 SYDVKM. The CDR3 has 16 amino acids. The CDR3 sequence is CASSLALASIQETQYF. Written as DNA, the CDR3 is TGTGCCAGCAGTTTGGCACTAGCGTCGATCCAAGAGACCCAGTACTTC.

The CDR3 loop is CASSLWGGDQPQHF. CDR3 bases: TGTGCCAGCAGCCTTTGGGGGGGGGATCAGCCCCAGCATTTT. The rearrangement uses TRBV9 and TRBJ1-5, with TRBD1 as a possible D gene (5 bases). Germline loops: CDR1 SGDLS, CDR2 YYNGEE. This CDR3 has 14 amino acids. Deletions cut 4 bases from V and 5 bases from J, with 13 bases between.

This clone was observed a single time. The chain uses TRBV27 and TRBJ2-7; 9 bases are a match to TRBD1. CDR1 and CDR2 (germline): MNHEY, SMNVEV (reference sequence). Germline trimming cut 4 bases from V and 0 bases from J; bases unmatched to any gene: 4. CDR3 size: 15 residues. In DNA form, the CDR3 reads TGTGCCAGCAGTTACGGGACAGGGAGCTCCTACGAGCAGTACTTC. Protein: CASSYGTGSSYEQYF.

The chain is built from TRBV27 and TRBJ2-7, with 9 bases lining up with TRBD1. The germline V gene encodes CDR1 MNHEY and CDR2 SMNVEV (reference sequence). With 4 bases clipped from V and 3 bases from J, the junction kept 7 bases outside the gene matches. The length of the CDR3 is 15 residues. This chain's CDR3 is CASSSGTGIFYEQYF. The CDR3 nucleotides read TGTGCCAGCAGTTCCGGGACAGGGATCTTCTACGAGCAGTACTTC.

The CDR3: CASSQAGGRDTQYF. The DNA of the CDR3 is TGTGCCAGCAGCCAAGCGGGGGGGCGGGATACGCAGTATTTT. The chain combines TRBV4-2 with TRBJ2-3; 8 nucleotides agree with TRBD2. V shed 1 base and J 6 bases; nucleotides not matched to a gene: 3. The germline V gene has CDR1 LGHNA and CDR2 YNFKEQ. The CDR3 covers 14 residues.

This clone appeared a single time. The chain uses TRBV6-5 and TRBJ2-5; tentative D call: TRBD2 (6 bases). CDR3 size: 14 residues. Germline lookup yields CDR1 MNHEY and CDR2 SVGAGI. V was cut by 6 bases and J by 5 bases, with 16 bases left in between. The CDR3, as DNA: TGTGCCAGCAGCCGGAGGGTTATTGCGGAGACCCAGTACTTC. This codes for CASSRRVIAETQYF.

This clone was observed at least ten times. The rearrangement uses TRBV10-2 and TRBJ1-2; 7 bases align to TRBD1. The CDR3 totals 15 residues. Germline lookup yields CDR1 WSHSY and CDR2 SAAADI. J lost 4 bases, V lost 5 bases, and 10 bases had no gene match. The CDR3: CASSPTGAGGYGYTF. The CDR3 bases are TGCGCCAGCAGTCCAACAGGGGCTGGTGGCTATGGCTACACCTTC.

The chain joins TRBV5-1 to TRBJ1-2; D gene uncertain. This CDR3 has 12 residues. V was cut by 0 bases and J by 8 bases, with 8 bases left in between. The germline V gene encodes CDR1 SGHRS and CDR2 YFSETQ. As DNA, the CDR3 is TGCGCCAGCAGCTTGGAAGGGAGAGGCTACACCTTC. This sequence encodes CASSLEGRGYTF.

The chain employs TRBV7-2 and TRBJ1-2; D is uncertain. Germline values: CDR1 SGHTA, CDR2 FQGNSA. CDR3 size: 14 residues. Trimming removed 4 bases at V and 2 bases at J, with 11 bases between. The CDR3 here is CASSSVRENYGYTF. In DNA, the CDR3 is TGTGCCAGCAGCTCGGTCCGGGAGAACTATGGCTACACCTTC.

V and J are TRBV7-8 and TRBJ2-7, with D possibly matching TRBD1 (5 bases). Germline CDR1 is SGHVS and CDR2 is FQNEAQ. The V and J ends lost 1 base and 6 bases respectively, with 10 bases between them. This CDR3 has 13 amino acids. CDR3: CASSLGRVGEQYF. The DNA of the CDR3 is TGTGCCAGCAGCTTAGGCAGGGTAGGCGAGCAGTACTTC.

This clone is a singleton in its sample. The chain joins TRBV12-3 or TRBV12-4 to TRBJ2-1; 8 bases match TRBD1. There are 13 residues in the CDR3. The V and J ends lost 7 bases and 8 bases, in that order; junction bases with no gene match: 7. In DNA, the CDR3 is TGTGCCAGCACCTCGGACAGGGATGATGAGCAGTTCTTC. This translates into CASTSDRDDEQFF.

The V and J genes are TRBV7-2 and TRBJ1-1; tentatively, D is TRBD1 (5 bases). V was shortened by 2 bases and J by 0 bases, with 13 bases between the two germline ends. The germline gives CDR1 SGHTA, CDR2 FQGNSA. This CDR3 is built from 16 residues. CDR3 DNA: TGTGCCAGCAGCTTAATGGGGCTTGATCTGAACACTGAAGCTTTCTTT. It specifies CASSLMGLDLNTEAFF.

The CDR3 DNA sequence: TGTGCCAGTCACAATGGGCTTTTGGATGGCGAGCAGTACTTC. Protein product: CASHNGLLDGEQYF. This rearrangement joins TRBV2 to TRBJ2-7; D uncertain. CDR3 length: 14 residues. Trimming took 9 bases from V and 6 from J, leaving 21 bases between them. Germline assignment: CDR1 SNHLY and CDR2 FYNNEI.

This chain links TRBV6-5 with TRBJ1-4; no definite D call. Per the germline V gene, CDR1 is MNHEY and CDR2 is SVGAGI. With 6 bases removed from V and 4 bases from J, the gap between germline ends came to 9 bases. The CDR3 consists of 13 residues. This CDR3 is CASRESINEKLFF. CDR3 coding DNA: TGTGCCAGCAGGGAGAGTATTAATGAAAAACTGTTTTTT.

The chain combines TRBV5-1 with TRBJ1-1, with D perhaps matching TRBD1 (5 bases). The CDR3 loop spans 13 amino acids. Trimming took off 5 bases at V and 7 bases at J, with 15 bases between the two ends. The germline gives CDR1 SGHRS, CDR2 YFSETQ. The CDR3 region has the DNA TGCGCCAGCAGTGCAGGGTCAGTTAATGAAGCTTTCTTT. Translation: CASSAGSVNEAFF.

This chain connects TRBV5-1 to TRBJ2-3, with D possibly matching TRBD1 (5 bases). The V gene lost 1 base and the J gene lost 0 bases, with 12 bases spanning the gap. CDR3 length: 16 amino acids. CDR1 SGHRS and CDR2 YFSETQ come from the germline V gene. CDR3 nucleotide sequence: TGCGCCAGCAGCTTGATCGTGACAGCTAGCACAGATACGCAGTATTTT. This sequence encodes CASSLIVTASTDTQYF.

The DNA of the CDR3 is TGCGCCAGCAGCCAAGGGACAGTTTGGACAGATACGCAGTATTTT. Its translation: CASSQGTVWTDTQYF. The chain couples TRBV5-1 to TRBJ2-3, with 7 nucleotides matching TRBD1. Germline V gives CDR1 SGHRS, CDR2 YFSETQ. The CDR3 length is 15 residues. The trim removed 4 bases at V and 3 bases at J, leaving 8 bases unmatched.

The chain recombines TRBV7-9 with TRBJ1-6; no firm D call. In germline, CDR1 is SEHNR, CDR2 FQNEAQ (reference sequence). The CDR3 consists of 12 residues. The V end was cut by 8 bases, the J end by 5 bases, with 7 bases between. CDR3 nucleotide sequence: TGTGCCAGCGGGAGTAATAATTCACCCCTCCACTTT. It encodes CASGSNNSPLHF.

This chain joins TRBV19 and TRBJ1-3; a possible D gene is TRBD1 (6 bases). Trimming shortened V by 5 bases and J by 2 bases, and 16 bases separated the two germline ends. The CDR3 totals 16 residues. Germline V gives CDR1 LNHDA, CDR2 SQIVND (reference sequence). The CDR3 sequence: CASSVNQGLAGNTIYF. The CDR3 DNA reads TGTGCCAGTAGTGTGAATCAGGGGCTGGCTGGAAACACCATATATTTT.

The chain couples TRBV10-3 to TRBJ1-5; perhaps TRBD1 as D (6 bases). This CDR3 spans 17 amino acids. Germline CDR1 reads ENHRY; CDR2 reads SYGVKD. Between the trimmed V and J ends, which lost 6 bases and 1 base, there was a span of 19 bases. CDR3 residues: CAISPTPIRGSNQPQHF. For the CDR3, the DNA is TGTGCCATCAGCCCCACTCCAATCAGGGGAAGCAATCAGCCCCAGCATTTT.

To note about this clone: The same CDR3 arises from other DNA sequences in this sample as well. The V call is TRBV7-2, the J call TRBJ2-5; TRBD1 is a possible D gene (8 bases). This CDR3 region has 13 residues. CDR1 and CDR2 (germline): SGHTA, FQGNSA. Trimming took 4 bases from V and 5 from J, leaving 11 bases between them. CDR3 amino acids: CASSYRGGETQYF. For the CDR3, the DNA is TGTGCCAGCAGCTACAGGGGGGGCGAGACCCAGTACTTC.